These 19 T cell receptor beta chains were sequenced from one sample in a study of blood T cell repertoires in COVID-19. Using immunoSEQ multiplex PCR, the repertoire was profiled, and TCRdb retains in-frame clones only, with some absent. The sample holds 40,000 or so clones, about 90% seen once. Sequencing was done on a sample of peripheral blood. The receptors originated from a woman in her twenties or thirties in a cohort sampled during active COVID-19.

CDR3 in DNA: TGTGCCAGCAGAAACACGGGGGGCGGGGAGGATGAGCAGTTCTTC. This codes for CASRNTGGGEDEQFF. The rearrangement joins TRBV6-5 to TRBJ2-1; a weak D match, TRBD2 (7 bases). CDR3 length: 15 amino acids. V lost 6 bases, J lost 8 bases, and 20 bases lay in between. Germline V gives CDR1 MNHEY, CDR2 SVGAGI.

The chain joins TRBV2 to TRBJ1-1; D gene uncertain. Germline-derived CDR1 and CDR2 are SNHLY and FYNNEI. The CDR3 runs to 13 residues. The V and J ends lost 3 bases and 6 bases respectively, with 11 bases between them. The CDR3 DNA reads as TGTGCCAGCAGTGAGAGGGTAAGGGCTGAAGCTTTCTTT. Its translation: CASSERVRAEAFF.

The V gene is TRBV19, the J gene TRBJ2-7; 9 bases map to TRBD2. The V segment lost 2 bases and the J segment 3 bases; nucleotides outside the gene matches: 5. Germline CDR1 reads LNHDA; CDR2 reads SQIVND (reference sequence). This CDR3 spans 15 amino acids. CDR3 loop: CASSISGSGSYEQYF. CDR3 sequence (DNA): TGTGCCAGTAGTATATCGGGTAGCGGGAGCTACGAGCAGTACTTC.

The chain carries TRBV15 and TRBJ2-3; 7 bases agree with TRBD1. The CDR3 length is 16 residues. Germline values: CDR1 LNHNV, CDR2 YYDKDF (reference sequence). V lost 2 bases to trimming and J lost 0 bases; unmatched junction nucleotides: 5. The chain's CDR3 is CATSRMDRLSTDTQYF. In nucleotides, the CDR3 is TGTGCCACCAGCAGAATGGACAGGCTCAGCACAGATACGCAGTATTTT.

To note about this clone: Different DNA sequences within this sample yield the same CDR3. J is TRBJ1-6 and V is TRBV7-9; 9 nucleotides agree with TRBD1. The CDR3 totals 16 residues. From germline, CDR1 is SEHNR and CDR2 FQNEAQ (reference sequence). V was clipped by 5 bases and J by 3 bases; unmatched bases: 5. The CDR3 reads CASSLGQGFYNSPLHF. The CDR3 DNA reads as TGTGCCAGCAGCCTGGGACAGGGATTCTATAATTCACCCCTCCACTTT.

The genes are TRBV5-1 and TRBJ2-3; D possibly corresponds to TRBD1 (5 bases). V shed 0 bases and J shed 3 bases, with 11 bases lying between them. This CDR3 is 15 amino acids long. Germline CDR1 reads SGHRS; CDR2 reads YFSETQ. The CDR3 reads CASSLVLRATDTQYF. In nucleotides, the CDR3 is TGCGCCAGCAGCTTGGTTCTCAGGGCTACAGATACGCAGTATTTT.

This chain links TRBV11-3 with TRBJ2-5; D is unresolved. The CDR3 length is 15 residues. The germline V and J ends were trimmed by 5 bases and 0 bases, with 13 bases remaining between them. From germline, CDR1 is SGHNT and CDR2 YENEEA. In nucleotides, the CDR3 is TGTGCCAGCAGCCCTCCTGCCGGGTACCAAGAGACCCAGTACTTC. The encoded protein is CASSPPAGYQETQYF.

V gene TRBV6-6 combines with J gene TRBJ2-7, with 8 bases that match TRBD2. After removal of 8 bases from V and 7 bases from J, the junction contained 10 bases not matched to a gene. CDR3 length equals 13 residues. The germline CDR1 and CDR2 sequences are MNHNY and SVGAGI (reference sequence). The CDR3 nucleotides are TGTGCCAGCGGCCCGGGAGGGCCTCGGGAGCAGTACTTC. Encoded protein: CASGPGGPREQYF.

The chain uses TRBV6-5 and TRBJ2-1; 7 nucleotides match TRBD2. The CDR3 length is 12 residues. The V and J ends lost 7 bases and 9 bases, in that order; junction bases with no gene match: 6. Germline V CDR1 and CDR2: MNHEY, SVGAGI. The CDR3 DNA reads as TGTGCCAGCATCAGGATAGCGGGTGAGCAGTTCTTC. Protein sequence: CASIRIAGEQFF.

This chain joins TRBV6-6 and TRBJ2-7; D possibly corresponds to TRBD2 (5 bases). CDR1 is MNHNY, CDR2 SVGAGI, per germline (reference sequence). The V and J ends lost 2 bases and 2 bases respectively, with 16 bases between them. This CDR3 has 16 residues. The CDR3: CASSYESFGETYEQYF. The CDR3 nucleotides read TGTGCCAGCAGTTACGAGTCCTTCGGGGAAACCTACGAGCAGTACTTC.

V is TRBV18 and J is TRBJ2-1; 15 bases are shared with TRBD2. Germline CDR1 KGHSH, CDR2 LQKENI. Trimming took 3 bases from V and 9 from J; bases not matched to a gene: 9. The CDR3 totals 17 residues. CDR3 coding DNA: TGTGCCAGCTCACCGAGCGGACTAGCGGGAGGGCCGAGTGAGCAGTTCTTC. This encodes CASSPSGLAGGPSEQFF.

The rearrangement joins TRBV9 to TRBJ1-5; D not certain. Germline V CDR1 and CDR2: SGDLS, YYNGEE. Trimming removed 0 bases from V and 4 bases from J, with 11 bases in between. The CDR3 covers 15 residues. In nucleotides, the CDR3 is TGTGCCAGCAGCGTAGGACCGTCAGCGAATCAGCCCCAGCATTTT. It yields the protein CASSVGPSANQPQHF.

The chain links TRBV5-6 to TRBJ1-2; TRBD1 agrees at 10 bases. The CDR3 sequence is 15 residues long. Losses at the gene ends were 0 bases for V and 8 bases for J; bases not matched to a gene: 7. The V gene's germline CDR1 is SGHDT and CDR2 YYEEEE. The CDR3 sequence: CASSLDWTGGGGYTF. The CDR3 nucleotides read TGTGCCAGCAGCTTGGACTGGACAGGGGGGGGCGGCTACACCTTC.

V gene TRBV14 combines with J gene TRBJ2-7; tentatively, D is TRBD1 (6 bases). CDR3 length: 15 amino acids. The germline V and J ends were trimmed by 2 bases and 5 bases, with 16 bases remaining between them. Germline CDR1 reads SGHDN; CDR2 reads FVKESK. The CDR3 DNA reads TGTGCCAGCAGCCAATGGGGGCAGGGTGGGAACGAGCAGTACTTC. Residues: CASSQWGQGGNEQYF.

This clone was detected once. The J gene is TRBJ1-5, the V gene TRBV18; no firm D call. Per germline, CDR1 KGHSH and CDR2 LQKENI. V was pared by 5 bases and J by 4 bases, with 6 bases between. The CDR3 has 12 amino acids. CDR3 bases: TGTGCCAGCTCATCTCAGAATCAGCCCCAGCATTTT. Encoded protein: CASSSQNQPQHF.

The chain links TRBV10-1 to TRBJ1-5; D unclear. This CDR3 region has 13 residues. Trimming cost V 5 bases and J 0 bases, with 5 bases left between them. CDR1 WNHNN and CDR2 SYGVQD come from the germline V gene (reference sequence). In DNA, the CDR3 is TGCGCCAGCAGTCACAGTAGCAATCAGCCCCAGCATTTT. This codes for CASSHSSNQPQHF.

This chain connects TRBV18 to TRBJ1-6; unclear D gene. V lost 0 bases, J lost 7 bases, and 10 bases lay in between. Per germline, CDR1 KGHSH and CDR2 LQKENI. The length of the CDR3 is 15 residues. CDR3 loop: CASSPPEGRNSPLHF. In nucleotides, the CDR3 is TGTGCCAGCTCACCACCGGAGGGTAGGAATTCACCCCTCCACTTT.

V is TRBV5-1 and J is TRBJ2-7; 10 bases fit TRBD2. The CDR3 is 15 amino acids. CDR1 is SGHRS, CDR2 YFSETQ, per germline. J was trimmed by 0 bases and V by 1 base; bases with no gene match: 1. The DNA for the CDR3 is TGCGCCAGCAGCTTGACTAGCGGGACCTCCTACGAGCAGTACTTC. Translating it yields CASSLTSGTSYEQYF. Full variable domain (rest looked up from reference TRBV5-1 and TRBJ2-7): KAGVTQTPRYLIKTRGQQVTLSCSPISGHRSVSWYQQTPGQGLQFLFEYFSETQRNKGNFPGRFSGRQFSNSRSEMNVSTLELGDSALYLCASSLTSGTSYEQYFGPGTRLTVT.

The DNA of the CDR3 is TGTGCCAGCAGCAAGACACAGGGAAGCGGGGACACTGAAGCTTTCTTT. Translating it yields CASSKTQGSGDTEAFF. The chain links TRBV7-3 to TRBJ1-1, with D possibly matching TRBD1 (6 bases). Between the trimmed V and J ends, which lost 5 bases and 3 bases, there was a span of 19 bases. The length of the CDR3 is 16 residues. CDR1 is SGHTA, CDR2 FQGTGA, per germline.